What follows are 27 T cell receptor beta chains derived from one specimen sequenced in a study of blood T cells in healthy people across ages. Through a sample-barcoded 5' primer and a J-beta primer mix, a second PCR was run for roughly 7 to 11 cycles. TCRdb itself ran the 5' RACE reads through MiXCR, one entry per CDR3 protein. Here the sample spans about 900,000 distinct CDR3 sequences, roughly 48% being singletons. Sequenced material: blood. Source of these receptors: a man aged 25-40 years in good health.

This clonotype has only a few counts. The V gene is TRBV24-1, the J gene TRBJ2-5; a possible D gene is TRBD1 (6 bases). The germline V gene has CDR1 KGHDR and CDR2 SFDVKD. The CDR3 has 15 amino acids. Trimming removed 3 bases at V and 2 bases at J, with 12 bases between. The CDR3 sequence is CATSDAGTLQETQYF. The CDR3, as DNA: TGTGCCACCAGTGATGCCGGGACACTACAAGAGACCCAGTACTTC.

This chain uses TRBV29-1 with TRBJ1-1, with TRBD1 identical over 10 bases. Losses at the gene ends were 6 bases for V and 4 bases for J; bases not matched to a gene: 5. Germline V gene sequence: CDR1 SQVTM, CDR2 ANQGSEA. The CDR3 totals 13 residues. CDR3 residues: CSVRQGAGTEAFF. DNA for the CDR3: TGCAGCGTGAGACAGGGGGCTGGCACTGAAGCTTTCTTT.

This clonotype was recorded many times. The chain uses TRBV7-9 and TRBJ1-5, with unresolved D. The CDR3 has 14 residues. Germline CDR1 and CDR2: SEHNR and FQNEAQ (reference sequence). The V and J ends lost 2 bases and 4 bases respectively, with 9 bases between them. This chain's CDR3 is CASSLLSGNQPQHF. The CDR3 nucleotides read TGTGCCAGCAGCTTACTGTCGGGGAATCAGCCCCAGCATTTT.

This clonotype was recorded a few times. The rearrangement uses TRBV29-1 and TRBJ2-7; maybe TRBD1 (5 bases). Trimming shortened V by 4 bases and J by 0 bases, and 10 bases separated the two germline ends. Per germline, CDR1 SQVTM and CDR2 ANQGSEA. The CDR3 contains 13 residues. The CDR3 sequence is CSVAGLFSYEQYF. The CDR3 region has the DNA TGCAGCGTTGCAGGGTTGTTCTCCTACGAGCAGTACTTC.

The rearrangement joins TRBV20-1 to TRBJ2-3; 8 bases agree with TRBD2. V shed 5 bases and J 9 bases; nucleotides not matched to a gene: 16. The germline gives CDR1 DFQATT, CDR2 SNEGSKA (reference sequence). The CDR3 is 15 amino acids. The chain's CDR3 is CSAPDLAGGKGTQYF. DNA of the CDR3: TGCAGTGCTCCGGACTTGGCGGGAGGCAAGGGGACGCAGTATTTT.

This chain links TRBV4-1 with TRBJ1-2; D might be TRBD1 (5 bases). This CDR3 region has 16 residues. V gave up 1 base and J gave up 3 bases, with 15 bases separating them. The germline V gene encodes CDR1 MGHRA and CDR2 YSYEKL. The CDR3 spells CASSQGKDKRHYGYTF. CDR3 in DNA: TGCGCCAGCAGCCAAGGAAAGGACAAAAGGCACTATGGCTACACCTTC.

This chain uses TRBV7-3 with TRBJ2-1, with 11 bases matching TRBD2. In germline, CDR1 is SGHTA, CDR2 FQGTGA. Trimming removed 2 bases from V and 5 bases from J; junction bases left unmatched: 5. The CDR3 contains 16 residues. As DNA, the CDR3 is TGTGCCAGCAGCTTAGGGTTACTAGCGGGGGACAATGAGCAGTTCTTC. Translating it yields CASSLGLLAGDNEQFF.

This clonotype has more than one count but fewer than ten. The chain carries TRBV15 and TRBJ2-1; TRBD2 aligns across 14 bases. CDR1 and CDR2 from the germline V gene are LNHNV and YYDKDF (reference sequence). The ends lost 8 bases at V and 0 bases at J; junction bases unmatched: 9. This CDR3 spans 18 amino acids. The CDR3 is CATQPGLAGVSSYNEQFF. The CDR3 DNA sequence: TGTGCCACCCAACCGGGACTAGCGGGGGTAAGCTCCTACAATGAGCAGTTCTTC.

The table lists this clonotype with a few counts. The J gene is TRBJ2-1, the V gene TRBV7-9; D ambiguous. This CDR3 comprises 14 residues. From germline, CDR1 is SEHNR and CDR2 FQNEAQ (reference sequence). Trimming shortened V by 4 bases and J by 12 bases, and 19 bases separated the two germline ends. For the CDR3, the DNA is TGTGCCAGCAGCTCCCCCCCTGAGCGCGTTTGGCAGTTCTTC. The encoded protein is CASSSPPERVWQFF.

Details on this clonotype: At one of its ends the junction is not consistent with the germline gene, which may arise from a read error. CDR3 sequence (DNA): TGTGCTAGCAGCTCCGACCGAGACCCCAACGAGCAGTACTTC. It is translated as CASSSDRDPNEQYF. The genes are TRBV7-7 and TRBJ2-5; D not certain. Near its end, the DNA agrees better with TRBJ2-7, so the J call may be wrong. Germline CDR1 is SSHAT and CDR2 is FNYEAQ (reference sequence). This CDR3 comprises 14 residues.

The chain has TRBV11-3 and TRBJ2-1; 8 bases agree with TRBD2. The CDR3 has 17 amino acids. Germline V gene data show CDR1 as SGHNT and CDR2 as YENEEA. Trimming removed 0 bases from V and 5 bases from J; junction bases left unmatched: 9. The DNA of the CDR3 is TGTGCCAGCAGCTTAGATTCGGGGGGGCCTAGGCACAATGAGCAGTTCTTC. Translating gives CASSLDSGGPRHNEQFF.

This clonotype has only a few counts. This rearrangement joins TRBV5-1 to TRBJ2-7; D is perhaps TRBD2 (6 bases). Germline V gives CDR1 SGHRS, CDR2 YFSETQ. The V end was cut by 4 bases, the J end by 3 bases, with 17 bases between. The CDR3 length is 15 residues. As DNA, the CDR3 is TGCGCCAGCAGCCACGGTGACAGCGGGCGCTACGAGCAGTACTTC. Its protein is CASSHGDSGRYEQYF.

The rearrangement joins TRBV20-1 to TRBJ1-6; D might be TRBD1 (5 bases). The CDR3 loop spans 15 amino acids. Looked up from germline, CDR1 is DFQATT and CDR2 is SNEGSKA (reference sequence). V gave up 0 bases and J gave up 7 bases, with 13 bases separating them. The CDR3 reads CSAREQDKGNSPLHF. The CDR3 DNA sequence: TGCAGTGCTAGAGAACAGGATAAGGGGAATTCACCCCTCCACTTT.

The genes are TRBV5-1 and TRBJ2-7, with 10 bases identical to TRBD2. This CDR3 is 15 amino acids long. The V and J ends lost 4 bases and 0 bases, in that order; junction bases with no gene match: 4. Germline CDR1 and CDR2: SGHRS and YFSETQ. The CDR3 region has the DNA TGCGCCAGCAGCACCGCTAGCGGGGGCTCCTACGAGCAGTACTTC. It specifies CASSTASGGSYEQYF.

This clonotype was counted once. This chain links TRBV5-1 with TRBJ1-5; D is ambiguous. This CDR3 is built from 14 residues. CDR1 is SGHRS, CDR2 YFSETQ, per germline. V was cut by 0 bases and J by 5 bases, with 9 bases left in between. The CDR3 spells CASSLGSEDQPQHF. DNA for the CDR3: TGCGCCAGCAGCTTGGGCAGCGAAGATCAGCCCCAGCATTTT.

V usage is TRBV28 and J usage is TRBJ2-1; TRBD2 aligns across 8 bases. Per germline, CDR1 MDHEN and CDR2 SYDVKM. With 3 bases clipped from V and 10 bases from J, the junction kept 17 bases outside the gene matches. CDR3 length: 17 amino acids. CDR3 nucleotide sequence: TGTGCCAGCAGTTTTTTAAATCCCGGGACTAGATTAGGCGAGCAGTTCTTC. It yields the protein CASSFLNPGTRLGEQFF.

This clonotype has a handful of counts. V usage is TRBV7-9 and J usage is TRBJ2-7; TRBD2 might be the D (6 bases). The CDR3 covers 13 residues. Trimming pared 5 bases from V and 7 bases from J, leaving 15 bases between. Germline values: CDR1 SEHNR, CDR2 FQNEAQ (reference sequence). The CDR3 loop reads CASSVDRGFEQYF. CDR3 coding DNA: TGTGCCAGCAGCGTAGACCGGGGGTTTGAGCAGTACTTC.

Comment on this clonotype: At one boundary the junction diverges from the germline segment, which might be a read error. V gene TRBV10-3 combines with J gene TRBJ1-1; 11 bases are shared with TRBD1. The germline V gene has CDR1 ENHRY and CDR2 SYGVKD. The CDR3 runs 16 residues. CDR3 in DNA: TGTGTCATCAGTGACCGGGACAGGGGGAGGGTCACTGAAGCTTTCTTT. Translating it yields CVISDRDRGRVTEAFF.

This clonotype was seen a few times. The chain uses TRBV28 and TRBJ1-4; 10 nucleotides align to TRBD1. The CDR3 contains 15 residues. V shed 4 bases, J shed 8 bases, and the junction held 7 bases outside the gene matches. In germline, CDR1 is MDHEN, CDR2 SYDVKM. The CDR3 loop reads CASSSRGTGDEKLFF. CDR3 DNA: TGTGCCAGCAGTTCGAGGGGGACAGGGGACGAAAAACTGTTTTTT.

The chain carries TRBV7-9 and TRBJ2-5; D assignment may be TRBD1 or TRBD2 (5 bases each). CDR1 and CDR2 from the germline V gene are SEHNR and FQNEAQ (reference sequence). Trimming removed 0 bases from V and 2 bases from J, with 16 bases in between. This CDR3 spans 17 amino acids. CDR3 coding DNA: TGTGCCAGCAGCTTAGCGGGGCTCGGAGGTAATCAAGAGACCCAGTACTTC. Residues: CASSLAGLGGNQETQYF.

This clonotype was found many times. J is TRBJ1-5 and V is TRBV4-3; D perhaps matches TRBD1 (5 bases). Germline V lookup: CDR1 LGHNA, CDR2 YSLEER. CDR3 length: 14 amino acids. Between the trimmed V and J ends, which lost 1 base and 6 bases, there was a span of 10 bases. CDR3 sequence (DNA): TGCGCCAGCAGCCAAGTAAAGGGGAGTCAGCCCCAGCATTTT. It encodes CASSQVKGSQPQHF.

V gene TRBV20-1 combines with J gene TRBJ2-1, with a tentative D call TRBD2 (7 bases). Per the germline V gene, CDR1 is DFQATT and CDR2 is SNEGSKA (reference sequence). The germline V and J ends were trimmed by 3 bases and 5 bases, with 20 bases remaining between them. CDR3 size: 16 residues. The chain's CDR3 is CSASDPGGHSDNEQFF. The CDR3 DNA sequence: TGCAGTGCTAGCGACCCCGGGGGGCATTCTGACAATGAGCAGTTCTTC.

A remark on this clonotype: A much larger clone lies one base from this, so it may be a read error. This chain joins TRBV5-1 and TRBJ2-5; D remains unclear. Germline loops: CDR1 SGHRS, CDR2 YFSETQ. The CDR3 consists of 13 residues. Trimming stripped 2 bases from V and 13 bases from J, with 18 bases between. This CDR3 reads CASSFGAKDERYF. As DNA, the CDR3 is TGCGCCAGCAGCTTCGGAGCCAAGGACGAGCGGTACTTC. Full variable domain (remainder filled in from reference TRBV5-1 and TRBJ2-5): KAGVTQTPRYLIKTRGQQVTLSCSPISGHRSVSWYQQTPGQGLQFLFEYFSETQRNKGNFPGRFSGRQFSNSRSEMNVSTLELGDSALYLCASSFGAKDERYFGPGTRLLVL.

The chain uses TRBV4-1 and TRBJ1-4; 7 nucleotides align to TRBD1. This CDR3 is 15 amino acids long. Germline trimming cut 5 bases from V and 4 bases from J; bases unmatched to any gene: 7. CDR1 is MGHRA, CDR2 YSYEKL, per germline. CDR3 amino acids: CASSSRQGGNEKLFF. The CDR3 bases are TGCGCCAGCAGCTCTAGACAGGGAGGTAATGAAAAACTGTTTTTT.

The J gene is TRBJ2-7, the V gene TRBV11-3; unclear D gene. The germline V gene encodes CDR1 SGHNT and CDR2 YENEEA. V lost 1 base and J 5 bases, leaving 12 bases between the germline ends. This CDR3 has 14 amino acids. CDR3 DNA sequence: TGTGCCAGCAGCTTAGGGTTCGTGACGCACGAGCAGTACTTC. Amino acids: CASSLGFVTHEQYF.

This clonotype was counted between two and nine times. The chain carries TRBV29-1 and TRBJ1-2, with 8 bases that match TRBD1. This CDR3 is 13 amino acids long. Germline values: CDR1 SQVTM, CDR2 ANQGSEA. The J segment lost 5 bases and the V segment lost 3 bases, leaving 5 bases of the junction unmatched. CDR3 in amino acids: CSVDKDREYGYTF. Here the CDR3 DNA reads TGCAGCGTTGATAAGGACAGGGAATATGGCTACACCTTC.

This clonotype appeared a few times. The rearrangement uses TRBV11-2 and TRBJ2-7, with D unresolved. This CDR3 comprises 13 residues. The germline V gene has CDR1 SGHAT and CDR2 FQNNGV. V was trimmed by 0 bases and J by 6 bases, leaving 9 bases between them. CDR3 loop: CASSLEAQREQYF. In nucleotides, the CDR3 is TGTGCCAGCAGCTTAGAGGCGCAACGCGAGCAGTACTTC.